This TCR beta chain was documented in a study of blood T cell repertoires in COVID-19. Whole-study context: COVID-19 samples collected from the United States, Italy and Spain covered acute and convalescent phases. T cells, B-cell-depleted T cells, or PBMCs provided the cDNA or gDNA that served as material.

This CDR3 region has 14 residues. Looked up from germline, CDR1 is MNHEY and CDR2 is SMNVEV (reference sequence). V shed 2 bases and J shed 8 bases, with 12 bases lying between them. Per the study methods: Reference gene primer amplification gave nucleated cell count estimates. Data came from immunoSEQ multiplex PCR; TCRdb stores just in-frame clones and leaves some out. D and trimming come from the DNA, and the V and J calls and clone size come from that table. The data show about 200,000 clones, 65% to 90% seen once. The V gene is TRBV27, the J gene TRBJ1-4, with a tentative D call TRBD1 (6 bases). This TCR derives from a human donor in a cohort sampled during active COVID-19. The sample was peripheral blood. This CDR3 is CASSLAGAREKLFF. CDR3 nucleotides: TGTGCCAGCAGTTTAGCGGGGGCGAGGGAAAAACTGTTTTTT.